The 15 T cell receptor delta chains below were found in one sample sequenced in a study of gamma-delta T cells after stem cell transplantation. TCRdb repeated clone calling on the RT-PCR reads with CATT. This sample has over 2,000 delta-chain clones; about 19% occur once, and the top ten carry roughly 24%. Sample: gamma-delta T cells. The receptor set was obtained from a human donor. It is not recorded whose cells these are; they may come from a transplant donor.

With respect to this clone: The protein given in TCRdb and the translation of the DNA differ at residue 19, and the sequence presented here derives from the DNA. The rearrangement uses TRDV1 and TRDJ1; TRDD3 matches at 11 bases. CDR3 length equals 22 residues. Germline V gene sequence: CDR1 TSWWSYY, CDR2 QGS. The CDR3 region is CALGVFLLPFGGYVRLVDRLIF. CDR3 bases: TGTGCTCTTGGGGTCTTTCTCCTTCCTTTTGGGGGATACGTAAGGTTAGTCGATAGACTCATCTTT.

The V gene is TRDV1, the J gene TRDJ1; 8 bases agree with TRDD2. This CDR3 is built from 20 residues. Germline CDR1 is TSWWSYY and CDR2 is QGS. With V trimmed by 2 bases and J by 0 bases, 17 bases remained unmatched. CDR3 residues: CALGEEGVFLHLDNTDKLIF. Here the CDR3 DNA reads TGTGCTCTTGGGGAAGAGGGGGTCTTCCTACACCTCGATAACACCGATAAACTCATCTTT.

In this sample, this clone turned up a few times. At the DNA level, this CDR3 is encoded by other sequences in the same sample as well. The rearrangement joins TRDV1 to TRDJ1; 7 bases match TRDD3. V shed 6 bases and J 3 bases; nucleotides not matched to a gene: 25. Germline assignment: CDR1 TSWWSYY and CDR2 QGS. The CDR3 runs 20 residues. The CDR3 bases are TGTGCTCTTGGTTCCCCTAGCTGGGGGGCTAGGGATAGGGCAGCCGATAAACTCATCTTT. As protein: CALGSPSWGARDRAADKLIF.

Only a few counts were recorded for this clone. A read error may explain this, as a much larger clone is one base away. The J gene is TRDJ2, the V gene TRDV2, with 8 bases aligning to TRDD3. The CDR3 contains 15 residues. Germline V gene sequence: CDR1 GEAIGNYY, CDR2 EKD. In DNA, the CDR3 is TGTGCCTGTGTGAAAGGGATACGCTTGACAGCACACCTCTTCTTT. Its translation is CACVKGIRLTAHLFF.

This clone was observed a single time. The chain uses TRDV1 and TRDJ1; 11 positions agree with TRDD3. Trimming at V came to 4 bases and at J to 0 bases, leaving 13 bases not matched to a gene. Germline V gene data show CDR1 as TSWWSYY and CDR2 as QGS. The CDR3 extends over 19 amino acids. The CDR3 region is CALGVTALWGIHNTDKLIF. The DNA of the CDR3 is TGTGCTCTTGGGGTGACCGCGCTCTGGGGGATACACAACACCGATAAACTCATCTTT.

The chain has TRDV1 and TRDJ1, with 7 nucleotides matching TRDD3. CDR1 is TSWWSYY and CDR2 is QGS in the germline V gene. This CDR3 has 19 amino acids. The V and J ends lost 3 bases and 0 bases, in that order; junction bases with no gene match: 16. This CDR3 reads CALGDLTGDALLYTDKLIF. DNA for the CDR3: TGTGCTCTTGGGGATCTTACGGGGGATGCGCTTTTGTACACCGATAAACTCATCTTT.

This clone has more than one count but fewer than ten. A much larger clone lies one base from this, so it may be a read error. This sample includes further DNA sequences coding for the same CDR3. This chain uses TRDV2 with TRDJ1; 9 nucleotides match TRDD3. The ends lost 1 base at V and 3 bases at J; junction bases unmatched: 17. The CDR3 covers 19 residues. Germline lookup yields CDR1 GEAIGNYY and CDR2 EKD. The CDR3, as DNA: TGTGCCTGTGACACAGTAGGGTCCACAAAGGGGGATACTGCCGATAAACTCATCTTT. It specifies CACDTVGSTKGDTADKLIF.

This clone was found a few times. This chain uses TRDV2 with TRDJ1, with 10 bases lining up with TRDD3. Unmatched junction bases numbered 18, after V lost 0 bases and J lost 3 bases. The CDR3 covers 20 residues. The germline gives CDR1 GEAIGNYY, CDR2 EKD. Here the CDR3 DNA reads TGTGCCTGTGACACCGGTATGGTGGAGTTGGTGGGGGATACATCCGATAAACTCATCTTT. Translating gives CACDTGMVELVGDTSDKLIF.

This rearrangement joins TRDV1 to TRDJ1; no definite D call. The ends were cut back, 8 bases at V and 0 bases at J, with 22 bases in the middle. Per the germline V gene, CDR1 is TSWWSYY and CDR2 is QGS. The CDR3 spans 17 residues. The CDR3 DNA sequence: TGTGCTCTTACTTTGGGACTGCCACCTGAGTACACCGATAAACTCATCTTT. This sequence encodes CALTLGLPPEYTDKLIF.

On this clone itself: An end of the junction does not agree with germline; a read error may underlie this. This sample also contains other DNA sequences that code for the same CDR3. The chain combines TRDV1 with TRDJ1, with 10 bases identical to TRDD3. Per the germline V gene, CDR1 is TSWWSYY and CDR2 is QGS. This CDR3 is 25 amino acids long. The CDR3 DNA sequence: TGTGCTCTAGGGGAGCCCGAGGTAAAGTCCTTCATATACTGGGGGATGCCCCAGTACACCGATAAACTCATCTTT. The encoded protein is CALGEPEVKSFIYWGMPQYTDKLIF.

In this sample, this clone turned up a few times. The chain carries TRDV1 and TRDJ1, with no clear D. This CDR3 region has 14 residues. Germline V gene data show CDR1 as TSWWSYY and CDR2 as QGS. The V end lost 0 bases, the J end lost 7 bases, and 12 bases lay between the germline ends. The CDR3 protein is CALGELGHEGKLIF. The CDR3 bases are TGTGCTCTTGGGGAACTGGGACACGAAGGTAAACTCATCTTT.

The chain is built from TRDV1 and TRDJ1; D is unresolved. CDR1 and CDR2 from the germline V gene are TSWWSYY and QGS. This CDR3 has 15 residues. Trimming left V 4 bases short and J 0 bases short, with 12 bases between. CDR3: CALGVLPVYTDKLIF. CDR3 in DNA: TGTGCTCTTGGGGTCCTCCCTGTGTACACCGATAAACTCATCTTT.

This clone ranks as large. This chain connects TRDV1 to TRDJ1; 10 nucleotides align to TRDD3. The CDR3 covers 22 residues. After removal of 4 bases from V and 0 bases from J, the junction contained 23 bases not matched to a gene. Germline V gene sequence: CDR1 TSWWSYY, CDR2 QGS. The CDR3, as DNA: TGTGCTCTTGGGGCCGGCCTTCCTGCACGTTGGGGGATACTTGGGTACACCGATAAACTCATCTTT. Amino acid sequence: CALGAGLPARWGILGYTDKLIF.

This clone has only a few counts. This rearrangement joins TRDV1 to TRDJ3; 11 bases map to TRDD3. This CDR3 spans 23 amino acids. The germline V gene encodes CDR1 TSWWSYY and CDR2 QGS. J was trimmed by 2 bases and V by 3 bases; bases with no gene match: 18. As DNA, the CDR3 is TGTGCTCTTGGGGACCGCCCTACGCCGAACTGGGGGATAAACCCCTGGGACACCCGACAGATGTTTTTC. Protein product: CALGDRPTPNWGINPWDTRQMFF.

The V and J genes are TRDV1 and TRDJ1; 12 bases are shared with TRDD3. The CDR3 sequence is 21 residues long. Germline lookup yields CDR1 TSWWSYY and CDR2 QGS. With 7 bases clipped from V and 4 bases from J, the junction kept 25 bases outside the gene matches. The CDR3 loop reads CALEAPYLPTGHWGILDKLIF. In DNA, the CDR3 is TGTGCTCTTGAGGCCCCGTACCTTCCTACCGGTCACTGGGGGATACTCGATAAACTCATCTTT.